These T cell receptor beta chains were read from a single sample in a study of blood T cell repertoires in COVID-19. Profiled with immunoSEQ multiplex PCR; TCRdb holds only in-frame clones, not every one. The data show 200,000 to 300,000 clones, more than 75% seen once. The sample taken for sequencing was peripheral blood. The source is a man at least 80 years old with acute or convalescent COVID-19. CDR3s include the opening cysteine and the closing phenylalanine or tryptophan. Fields, in order: J gene, V gene, D gene, clone size, CDR3 protein. A D gene is named only where the DNA matches it firmly. Some rows mark clone size as missing; the rest say once, few, many or name a class of expanded clone.

TRBJ2-7,TRBV15,TRBD2,NA,CATSRDLSGGRSYEQYF
TRBJ1-1,TRBV4-2,NA,NA,CASSQGTENTEAFF
TRBJ2-3,TRBV29-1,TRBD2,once,CSVVPSGGGTDTQYF
TRBJ2-3,TRBV6-2/TRBV6-3,NA,NA,CASSYAKGASTDTQYF
TRBJ2-7,TRBV27,NA,NA,CASSSQPAYEQYF
TRBJ2-5,TRBV5-1,TRBD1,NA,CASSPGTGGQETQYF
TRBJ1-3,TRBV9,NA,NA,CASSEAPSLTGGENTIYF
TRBJ2-2,TRBV6-2/TRBV6-3,NA,NA,CASSRSQGITGELFF
TRBJ1-2,TRBV18,NA,NA,CASSPGPGYGYTF
TRBJ2-5,TRBV12-5,NA,NA,CASGPGTQYF
TRBJ1-2,TRBV5-4,NA,NA,CASSPLGGANYGYTF
TRBJ1-2,TRBV6-5,NA,NA,CASREGLLANYGYTF
TRBJ1-3,TRBV6-6,NA,NA,CASSLTGAGNTIYF
TRBJ2-2,TRBV13,TRBD1,NA,CASSSRTGEGRNTGELFF
TRBJ2-3,TRBV6-5,NA,NA,CASSYSTGLSTDTQYF
TRBJ2-5,TRBV6-2/TRBV6-3,NA,NA,CASNPTGTGQTQYF
TRBJ1-6,TRBV2,NA,NA,CASTARDRDSPLHF
TRBJ1-5,TRBV18,TRBD1,NA,CASSDRDSNSNQPQHF
TRBJ2-3,TRBV4-2,NA,NA,CASSQDLLRLTDTQYF
TRBJ1-3,TRBV9,NA,few,CASSPAGNTIYF
TRBJ2-5,TRBV2,TRBD2,NA,CASRPPLAVQETQYF
TRBJ2-7,TRBV15,TRBD1,NA,CATSRRGSGTGTSYEQYF
TRBJ1-1,TRBV14,NA,once,CASSQDPGMNTEAFF
TRBJ1-2,TRBV29-1,NA,NA,CSVGVGQNYGYTF
TRBJ2-7,TRBV9,TRBD2,NA,CASSVEAGTGQYF
TRBJ2-1,TRBV3-1/TRBV3-2,NA,few,CASSQGGQAGGQFF
TRBJ2-1,TRBV7-3,TRBD2,NA,CASSPLGTSGSSAYNEQFF